The T cell receptor (beta chain) under discussion was sequenced for a study of Ad26.COV2.S vaccination and SARS-CoV-2 variants (dated by TCRdb to about 2021). Turning to the overall study: Vaccine-arm donors came from COV1001, a multicentre, randomized, double-blind, placebo-controlled phase I-IIa trial of Ad26.COV2.S in healthy adults. Ad26.COV2.S was administered intramuscularly at a dose of 5x10^10 or 1x10^11 viral particles, either as one shot or as two shots given 56 days apart. The specificity and breadth of SARS-CoV-2-reactive T cell receptors after Ad26.COV2.S vaccination were assessed by TCRbeta repertoire sequencing. A total of approximately 30 samples were included in the TCR-sequenced set, comprising roughly 20 Ad26.COV2.S vaccine recipients, 5 placebo recipients and 8 SARS-CoV-2 convalescent individuals. Trial participants were randomized into five groups of five: low-dose or high-dose Ad26.COV2.S given once or twice, or placebo on both occasions. Investigators remained blinded to trial group allocation during experiments and outcome assessment. What the authors observed across the whole study: It was noted by the authors that total T cell responses may have been underestimated by the TCR breadth and depth analyses. Vaccine and placebo recipients had similar non-spike TCR breadth, a finding consistent with the vaccine containing only spike. Spike-specific TCR breadth was higher in Ad26.COV2.S recipients than in placebo recipients (P = 0.0014). The study was not powered to compare responses between vaccine doses or regimens. After vaccination, substantial breadth of spike-specific CD8+ and CD4+ T cell responses was reported.

A note on this clone: It lacks a known antigen. The input lacks base qualities; no much larger clone sits a single base away.

TCRbeta CDR3 regions were sequenced with the immunoSEQ Assay. After extraction, genomic DNA underwent amplification by bias-controlled multiplex PCR, followed by high-throughput sequencing. As for how the authors treated the data: Collapsing and filtering of sequences were performed to quantify the absolute abundance of each unique TCRbeta CDR3 region. T cell fraction was estimated by normalizing TCRbeta template counts to usable DNA, which was measured by amplifying reference genes present in all nucleated cells. Repertoire TCRs were annotated as SARS-CoV-2-specific by exact matching of V gene, CDR3 amino acid sequence and J gene to a known reactive TCR set. The reference SARS-CoV-2 TCR set was obtained from MIRA and was filtered for enrichment in COVID-19-positive ImmuneCODE repertoires, whereby public or cross-reactive TCRs were removed. Using the MIRA antigens, annotated TCRs were further analysed by specific ORF or by position within an ORF. Breadth was defined as annotated unique rearrangements over total unique productive rearrangements; depth was the summed frequency of those rearrangements. TCR breadth was compared between groups using two-sided Wilcoxon rank-sum tests. The source is immuneACCESS, and TCRdb retained only in-frame sequences with V and J called. Part of the clones is not carried over; for the studies checked, unresolved V genes explain less than half of this, and the remainder is unexplained. V and J calls and clone size are copied from that table; D and trimming were computed from the DNA. The sample profile shows 200,000 to 300,000 clones; roughly 90% of them were found once. The ten biggest clones cover about 10% of the sample.

V was cut back by 4 bases and J by 5 bases, leaving a gap of 13 bases between them. Looking up the germline V gene yields CDR1 MNHEY and CDR2 SVGEGT. The CDR3 starts with the cysteine, ends with the phenylalanine, and has 14 residues. Only the CDR3 portion is preserved as DNA: 42 bases, with reading frame beginning at the first base. What the treatment or condition label conveys for this sample: 15 to 20 received Ad26.COV2.S at low or high dose, single or two shots; several received placebo; per-sample allocation not given. Repertoires of vaccine and placebo recipients were sequenced from samples collected on day 63 after the first injection. In Cohort 1b, about 25 adults aged 18-55 years were enrolled at a single site in Boston, USA, between 29 July and 7 August 2020. Ad26.COV2.S was a replication-incompetent adenovirus type 26 vector that expressed a prefusion-stabilized SARS-CoV-2 spike protein derived from the original Wuhan strain.

The sequence is built from TRBV6-2 or TRBV6-3 and TRBJ2-3, with no confident D gene call. The sequenced sample was peripheral blood, obtained in a trial of Ad26.COV2.S vaccine versus placebo. This TCR derives from a person between 18 and 65 years old who received the Ad26.COV2.S COVID-19 vaccine or a placebo. The DNA is as follows: TGTGCCAGCAGTTTGACGACCTCGTTAGATACGCAGTATTTT. Its protein reads: CASSLTTSLDTQYF.